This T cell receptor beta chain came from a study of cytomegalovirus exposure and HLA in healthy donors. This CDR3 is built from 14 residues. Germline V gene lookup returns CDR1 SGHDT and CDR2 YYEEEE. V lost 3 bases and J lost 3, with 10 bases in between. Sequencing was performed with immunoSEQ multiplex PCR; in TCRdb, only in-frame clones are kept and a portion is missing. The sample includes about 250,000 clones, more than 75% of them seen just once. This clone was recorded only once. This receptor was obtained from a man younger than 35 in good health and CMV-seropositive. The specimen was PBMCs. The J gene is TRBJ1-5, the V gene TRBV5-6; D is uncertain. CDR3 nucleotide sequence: TGTGCCAGCAGCTCCCAGAGGTCCAATCAGCCCCAGCATTTT. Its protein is CASSSQRSNQPQHF. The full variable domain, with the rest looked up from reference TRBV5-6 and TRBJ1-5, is DAGVTQSPTHLIKTRGQQVTLRCSPKSGHDTVSWYQQALGQGPQFIFQYYEEEERQRGNFPDRFSGHQFPNYSSELNVNALLLGDSALYLCASSSQRSNQPQHFGDGTRLSIL.